Listed here is a single T cell receptor (beta chain). Profiled with immunoSEQ multiplex PCR; TCRdb holds only in-frame clones, not every one. In the table there are 70,000 or so clones, roughly 90% of which are singletons. This specimen comes from a study of blood T cell repertoires in COVID-19. Background on the study: PBMCs, B-cell-depleted T cells, or T cells provided the cDNA or gDNA that made up the material.

Germline assignment: CDR1 KGHDR and CDR2 SFDVKD. CDR3 length: 13 amino acids. V was pared by 9 bases and J by 0 bases, with 10 bases between. The receptor was isolated from a man aged 45 to 65 with acute or convalescent COVID-19. The material sequenced was peripheral blood. The gene calls are TRBV24-1 and TRBJ1-1; D is undetermined. The CDR3 DNA sequence: TGTGCCACCCGCAGTGACATGAACACTGAAGCTTTCTTT. It codes for CATRSDMNTEAFF.